Described below is a single T cell receptor beta chain sequence and its context. Sequenced by immunoSEQ multiplex PCR; TCRdb stores in-frame clones only, minus some. The sample holds fewer than 45,000 clones; roughly 82% are singletons and the top ten take 11% to 15%. The entry originates in a study of blood T cell repertoires in COVID-19. Turning to the study itself: The study drew acute and convalescent COVID-19 samples from the United States, Italy and Spain. The cDNA or gDNA used as material had been derived from T cells, B-cell-depleted T cells, or PBMCs.

CDR1 is MNHEY and CDR2 is SMNVEV in the germline V gene (reference sequence). The ends lost 6 bases at V and 4 bases at J; junction bases unmatched: 9. The CDR3 length is 14 residues. The TCR was taken from a human donor in a cohort sampled during active COVID-19. This rearrangement joins TRBV27 to TRBJ2-7; 7 bases agree with TRBD2. Sample: peripheral blood. The CDR3 sequence is CASRPRAGAYEQYF. The CDR3 region has the DNA TGTGCCAGCAGACCAAGGGCGGGAGCTTACGAGCAGTACTTC.